The text below deals with one T cell receptor beta chain. Trimming removed 5 bases from V and 1 base from J, with 12 bases in between. The CDR3 consists of 14 residues. CDR1 is SGHRS and CDR2 is YFSETQ in the germline V gene. This entry is derived from a study of shared clonotypes between healthy human individuals. Libraries were prepared by immunoSEQ multiplex PCR; TCRdb keeps only in-frame clonotypes and omits some of them. The sample has over 1.4 million clones, over 95% seen once. This TCR was recovered from a man younger than 40 in good health. The rearrangement uses TRBV5-1 and TRBJ2-5; D possibly matches TRBD1 or TRBD2 (5 bases each). Sequencing was carried out using naive CD4+ T cells sorted from blood. Subset of the sample: CD45RA+ positively selected. CDR3 in DNA: TGCGCCAGCAGGGCCGGGACGGTCCAAGAGACCCAGTACTTC. Its protein product is CASRAGTVQETQYF.